This TCR beta chain was observed in a study of Ad26.COV2.S vaccination and SARS-CoV-2 variants. Study overall: Doses of Ad26.COV2.S were injected into muscle once or twice, 56 days apart.

Treatment reported: roughly 20 received Ad26.COV2.S at low or high dose, single or two shots; a few received placebo; per-sample allocation not given. Day 63 after the first injection of vaccine or placebo was the sampling time. The germline CDR1 and CDR2 sequences are LNHDA and SQIVND (reference sequence). The length of the CDR3 is 14 residues. The ends were cut back, 8 bases at V and 4 bases at J, with 14 bases in the middle. Generated by immunoSEQ multiplex PCR, the TCRdb table keeps only in-frame clones and is missing some. The data contain about 350,000 clones, more than 85% of them singletons. This rearrangement joins TRBV19 to TRBJ2-2; perhaps TRBD2 as D (6 bases). This receptor was identified in a person aged 18-60 years who received the Ad26.COV2.S COVID-19 vaccine or a placebo. The sequences come from peripheral blood, collected in a trial of Ad26.COV2.S vaccine versus placebo. CDR3 sequence: CASDSGSLTGELFF. CDR3 in DNA: TGTGCCAGTGACTCCGGGAGCCTCACCGGGGAGCTGTTTTTT. The whole variable domain, remainder taken from reference TRBV19 and TRBJ2-2, is DGGITQSPKYLFRKEGQNVTLSCEQNLNHDAMYWYRQDPGQGLRLIYYSQIVNDFQKGDIAEGYSVSREKKESFPLTVTSAQKNPTAFYLCASDSGSLTGELFFGEGSRLTVL.